The 15 T cell receptor beta chains below all came from one sample that was sequenced in a study of T cell repertoires in cytomegalovirus infection (dated by TCRdb to between 2018 and 2021). TCRdb shows the sequencer as Illumina HiSeq 1500. The public reads were quality trimmed at Q25 with fastp and then assembled into clones with MiXCR by TCRdb, keeping productive beta chains. Rows merge per CDR3 protein into single entries with the most common DNA and genes. The sample data list roughly 230,000 distinct CDR3 sequences, and 15% to 20% of these were observed just once. The ten largest clones represent around 47% of the sample. Sequencing input: CD8+ T cells from PBMCs. The source is a human donor in good health (CMV status not recorded). Some clones in this sample may be carry-over from other donors' samples.

A few counts support this clonotype. As DNA, the CDR3 is TGTGCCAGCAGTTACTCGCGTTTCGGACTTTACACCTTC. Its translation is CASSYSRFGLYTF. The chain couples TRBV6-2 or TRBV6-3 to TRBJ1-2; no clear D. The CDR3 has 13 amino acids. Between the trimmed V and J ends, which lost 0 bases and 11 bases, there was a span of 13 bases. Germline V gene data show CDR1 as MNHEY and CDR2 as SVGEGT.

This clonotype has only a few counts. J is TRBJ2-5 and V is TRBV28, with D hard to call. The CDR3 is 14 residues long. V lost 6 bases and J 2 bases, leaving 13 bases between the germline ends. Germline CDR1 reads MDHEN; CDR2 reads SYDVKM. DNA of the CDR3: TGTGCCAGCAGCCCCCCGTGGTCGCAAGAGACCCAGTACTTC. It specifies CASSPPWSQETQYF.

This clonotype was recorded at least ten times. The J gene is TRBJ2-3, the V gene TRBV7-8, with 8 bases lining up with TRBD2. This CDR3 spans 15 amino acids. Per germline, CDR1 SGHVS and CDR2 FQNEAQ. After removal of 5 bases from V and 5 bases from J, the junction contained 9 bases not matched to a gene. DNA of the CDR3: TGTGCCAGCAGCATGGCGGGACTAGATTTAGATACGCAGTATTTT. Encoded protein: CASSMAGLDLDTQYF. The whole variable domain, remainder taken from reference TRBV7-8 and TRBJ2-3, is GAGVSQSPRYKVAKRGQDVALRCDPISGHVSLFWYQQALGQGPEFLTYFQNEAQLDKSGLPSDRFFAERPEGSVSTLKIQRTQQEDSAVYLCASSMAGLDLDTQYFGPGTRLTVL.

The gene calls are TRBV6-5 and TRBJ1-4, with D unresolved. CDR1 MNHEY and CDR2 SVGAGI come from the germline V gene. The V gene lost 0 bases and the J gene lost 7 bases, with 12 bases spanning the gap. This CDR3 comprises 15 residues. This CDR3 reads CASSYSSTAGEKLFF. In DNA, the CDR3 is TGTGCCAGCAGTTACTCGTCCACGGCAGGTGAAAAACTGTTTTTT.

The chain employs TRBV29-1 and TRBJ2-2; D tentatively fits TRBD1 or TRBD2 (5 bases each). Trimming cost V 3 bases and J 0 bases, with 11 bases left between them. CDR3 length: 15 residues. CDR1 is SQVTM and CDR2 is ANQGSEA in the germline V gene. CDR3 bases: TGCAGCGTTGACAGGGCCGGGGCGAACACCGGGGAGCTGTTTTTT. It specifies CSVDRAGANTGELFF.

The gene calls are TRBV13 and TRBJ2-7; TRBD2 matches at 7 bases. V lost 3 bases to trimming and J lost 7 bases; unmatched junction nucleotides: 6. The germline V gene has CDR1 PRHDT and CDR2 FYEKMQ (reference sequence). This CDR3 has 13 amino acids. In DNA, the CDR3 is TGTGCCAGCAGCTTGGGACCCGGGAGGGAGCAGTACTTC. Translation: CASSLGPGREQYF.

The CDR3 protein is CASSPRQGSSYEQYF. The CDR3 region has the DNA TGTGCCAGCAGTCCTCGACAGGGGTCCTCCTACGAGCAGTACTTC. This chain connects TRBV6-2 or TRBV6-3 to TRBJ2-7, with TRBD1 matching over 8 bases. Trimming at V came to 5 bases and at J to 0 bases, leaving 6 bases not matched to a gene. Germline V CDR1 and CDR2: MNHEY, SVGEGT. The CDR3 totals 15 residues.

This clonotype was counted a few times. The J gene is TRBJ2-7, the V gene TRBV4-1; D unresolved. Germline V CDR1 and CDR2: MGHRA, YSYEKL. CDR3 length equals 15 residues. V dropped 0 bases and J dropped 3 bases, with 12 bases sitting between them. CDR3 nucleotide sequence: TGCGCCAGCAGCCAAGAGGCACTCCCGGGCTACGAGCAGTACTTC. Encoded protein: CASSQEALPGYEQYF.

There are a few counts of this clonotype. The chain joins TRBV7-9 to TRBJ2-7; D is uncertain. Trimming left V 4 bases short and J 0 bases short, with 10 bases between. The germline V gene encodes CDR1 SEHNR and CDR2 FQNEAQ (reference sequence). The CDR3 is 14 residues long. The CDR3 region is CASSSRVSSYEQYF. The CDR3 DNA sequence: TGTGCCAGCAGCTCGCGAGTCAGCTCCTACGAGCAGTACTTC.

This clonotype was picked up many times. V usage is TRBV7-9 and J usage is TRBJ2-3; possibly TRBD2 for D (5 bases). Between the trimmed V and J ends, which lost 8 bases and 0 bases, there was a span of 12 bases. Germline-derived CDR1 and CDR2 are SEHNR and FQNEAQ (reference sequence). The CDR3 spans 14 residues. CDR3 DNA sequence: TGTGCCAGCGGCCCACGGACTAGCACAGATACGCAGTATTTT. Translation: CASGPRTSTDTQYF.

The chain is built from TRBV2 and TRBJ2-3; D is unclear. The germline V gene has CDR1 SNHLY and CDR2 FYNNEI. This CDR3 spans 12 amino acids. V was pared by 6 bases and J by 10 bases, with 14 bases between. This CDR3 reads CASRGWSEAQYF. DNA for the CDR3: TGTGCCAGCAGGGGGTGGTCCGAAGCGCAGTATTTT.

This clonotype was picked up many times. The chain has TRBV2 and TRBJ2-4; the D gene is possibly TRBD1 (5 bases). Trimming took 8 bases from V and 0 from J, leaving 17 bases between them. Germline loops: CDR1 SNHLY, CDR2 FYNNEI. The CDR3 sequence is 16 residues long. CDR3 in DNA: TGTGCCAGCGCGAAGGGCGGACAATTAGCCAAAAACATTCAGTACTTC. As protein: CASAKGGQLAKNIQYF.

This clonotype occurred many times. The chain has TRBV6-5 and TRBJ2-2; TRBD2 is a possible D gene (7 bases). V lost 6 bases, J lost 2 bases, and 13 bases lay in between. Per germline, CDR1 MNHEY and CDR2 SVGAGI. The CDR3 loop spans 15 amino acids. The CDR3, as DNA: TGTGCCAGCAGACGACGGGGGGCAAACACCGGGGAGCTGTTTTTT. This translates into CASRRRGANTGELFF.

This clonotype was seen a few times. The rearrangement links TRBV12-3 or TRBV12-4 to TRBJ1-2; 7 bases are shared with TRBD1. The CDR3 contains 11 residues. Trimming cost V 7 bases and J 6 bases; bases outside gene matches: 2. CDR3 protein: CASNDRDGYTF. The CDR3 region has the DNA TGTGCCAGCAACGACAGGGATGGCTACACCTTC.

V usage is TRBV20-1 and J usage is TRBJ1-1, with a weak D call TRBD1 (5 bases). V lost 4 bases, J lost 10 bases, and 25 bases lay in between. The CDR3 is 15 amino acids. Per the germline V gene, CDR1 is DFQATT and CDR2 is SNEGSKA (reference sequence). The CDR3 loop is CSATSSWRGSESAFF. The CDR3 region has the DNA TGCAGTGCTACTTCCTCATGGAGGGGAAGCGAATCAGCTTTCTTT.